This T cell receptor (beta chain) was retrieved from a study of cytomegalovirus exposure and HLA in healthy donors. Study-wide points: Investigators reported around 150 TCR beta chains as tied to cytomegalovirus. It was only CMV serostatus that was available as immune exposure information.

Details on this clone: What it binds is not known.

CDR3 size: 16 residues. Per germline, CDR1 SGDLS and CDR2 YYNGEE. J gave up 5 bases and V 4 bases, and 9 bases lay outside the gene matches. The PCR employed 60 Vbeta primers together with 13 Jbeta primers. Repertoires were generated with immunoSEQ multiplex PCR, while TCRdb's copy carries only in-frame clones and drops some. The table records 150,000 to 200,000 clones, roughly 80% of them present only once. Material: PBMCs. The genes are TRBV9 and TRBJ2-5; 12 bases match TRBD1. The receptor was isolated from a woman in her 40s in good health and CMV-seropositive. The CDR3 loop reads CASSTPRDRGRETQYF. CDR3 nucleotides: TGTGCCAGCAGCACGCCCCGGGACAGGGGGCGGGAGACCCAGTACTTC.